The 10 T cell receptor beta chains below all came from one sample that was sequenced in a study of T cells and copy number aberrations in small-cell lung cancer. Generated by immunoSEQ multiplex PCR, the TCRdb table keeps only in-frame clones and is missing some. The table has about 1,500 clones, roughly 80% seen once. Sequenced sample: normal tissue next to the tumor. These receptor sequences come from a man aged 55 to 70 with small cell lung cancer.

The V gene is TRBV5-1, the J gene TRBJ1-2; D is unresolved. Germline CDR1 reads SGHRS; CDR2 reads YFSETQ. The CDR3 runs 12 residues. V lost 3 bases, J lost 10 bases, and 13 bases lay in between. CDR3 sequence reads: CASSWARRLYTF. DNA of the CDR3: TGCGCCAGCAGCTGGGCGCGACGACTCTACACCTTC.

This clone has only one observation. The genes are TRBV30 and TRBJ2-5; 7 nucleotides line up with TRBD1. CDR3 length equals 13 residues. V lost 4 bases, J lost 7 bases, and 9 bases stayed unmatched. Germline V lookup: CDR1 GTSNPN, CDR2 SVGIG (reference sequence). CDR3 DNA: TGTGCCTGGATCCCCCCTCCAGGGGGGACCCAGTACTTC. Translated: CAWIPPPGGTQYF.

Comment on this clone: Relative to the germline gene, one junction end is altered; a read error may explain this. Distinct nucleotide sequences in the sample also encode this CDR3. The CDR3 here is CASSLRTGVNEKLFF. The CDR3 DNA follows: TGTGCTAGCAGCTTGAGGACAGGGGTTAATGAAAAACTGTTTTTT. The chain has TRBV5-4 and TRBJ1-4; 9 bases fit TRBD1. Germline CDR1 SGHNT, CDR2 YYREEE (reference sequence). The CDR3 is 15 amino acids.

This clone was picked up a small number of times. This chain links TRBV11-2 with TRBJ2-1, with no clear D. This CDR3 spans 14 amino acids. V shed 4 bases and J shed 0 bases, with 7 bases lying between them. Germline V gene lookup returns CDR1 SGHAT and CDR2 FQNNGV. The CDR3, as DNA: TGTGCCAGCAGCTCCGCTGGCTCCTACAATGAGCAGTTCTTC. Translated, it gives CASSSAGSYNEQFF.

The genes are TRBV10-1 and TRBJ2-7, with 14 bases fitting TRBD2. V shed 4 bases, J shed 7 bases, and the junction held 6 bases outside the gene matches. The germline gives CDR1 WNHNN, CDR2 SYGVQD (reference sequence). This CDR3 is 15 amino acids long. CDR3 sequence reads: CASSGGLAGVKEQYF. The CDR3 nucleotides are TGCGCCAGCAGTGGGGGACTAGCGGGAGTCAAAGAGCAGTACTTC.

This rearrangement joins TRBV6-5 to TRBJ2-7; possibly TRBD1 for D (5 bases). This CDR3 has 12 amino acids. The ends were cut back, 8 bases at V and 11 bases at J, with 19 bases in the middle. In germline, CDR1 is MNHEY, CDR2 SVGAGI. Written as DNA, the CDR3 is TGTGCCAGCGGGGCACGATTTGCTCCGGAGTACTTC. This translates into CASGARFAPEYF.

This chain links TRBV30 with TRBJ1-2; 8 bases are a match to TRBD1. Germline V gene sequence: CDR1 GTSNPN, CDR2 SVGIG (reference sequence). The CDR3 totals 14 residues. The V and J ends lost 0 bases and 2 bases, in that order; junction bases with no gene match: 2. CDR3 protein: CAWSVDRGNYGYTF. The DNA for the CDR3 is TGTGCCTGGAGTGTAGACAGGGGCAACTATGGCTACACCTTC.

The CDR3 is CASGSGVYNEQFF. CDR3 in DNA: TGTGCCAGTGGAAGCGGGGTATACAATGAGCAGTTCTTC. The V and J genes are TRBV19 and TRBJ2-1, with TRBD2 matching over 7 bases. CDR1 LNHDA and CDR2 SQIVND come from the germline V gene (reference sequence). The CDR3 consists of 13 residues. J lost 4 bases, V lost 8 bases, and 5 bases had no gene match. Full variable domain (remainder filled in from reference TRBV19 and TRBJ2-1): DGGITQSPKYLFRKEGQNVTLSCEQNLNHDAMYWYRQDPGQGLRLIYYSQIVNDFQKGDIAEGYSVSREKKESFPLTVTSAQKNPTAFYLCASGSGVYNEQFFGPGTRLTVL.

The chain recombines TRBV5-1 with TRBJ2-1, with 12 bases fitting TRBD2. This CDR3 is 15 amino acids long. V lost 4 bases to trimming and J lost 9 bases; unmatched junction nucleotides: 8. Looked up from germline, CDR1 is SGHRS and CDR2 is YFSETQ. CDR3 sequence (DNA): TGCGCCAGCAGCCAAGGTCTAGCGGGAGGGGGTGAGCAGTTCTTC. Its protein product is CASSQGLAGGGEQFF.

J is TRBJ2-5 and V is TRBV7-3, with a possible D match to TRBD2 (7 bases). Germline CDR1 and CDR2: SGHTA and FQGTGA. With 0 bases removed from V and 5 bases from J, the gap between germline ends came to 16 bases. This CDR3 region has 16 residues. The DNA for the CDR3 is TGTGCCAGCAGCTTAACAGGGGGGGCGTCTCGGGAGACCCAGTACTTC. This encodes CASSLTGGASRETQYF.